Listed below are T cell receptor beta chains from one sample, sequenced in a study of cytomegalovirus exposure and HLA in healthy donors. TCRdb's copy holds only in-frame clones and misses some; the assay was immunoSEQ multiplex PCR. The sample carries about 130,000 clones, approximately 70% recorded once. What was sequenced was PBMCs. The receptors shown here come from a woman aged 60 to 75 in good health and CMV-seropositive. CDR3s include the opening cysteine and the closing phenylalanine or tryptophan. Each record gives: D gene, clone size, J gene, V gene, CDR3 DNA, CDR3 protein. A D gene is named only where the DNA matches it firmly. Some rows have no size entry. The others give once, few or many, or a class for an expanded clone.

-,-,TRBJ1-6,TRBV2,TGTGCCAGCAGCCAGCAGGGTCTTTCGAATTCACCCCTCCACTTT,CASSQQGLSNSPLHF
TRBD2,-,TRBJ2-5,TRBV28,TGTGCCACCCTTGGAAGCCTAGCGGGGAAGGGCCAGTACTTC,CATLGSLAGKGQYF
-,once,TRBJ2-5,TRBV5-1,TGCGCCAGCAGCTTGGCCGGGAACATTGAGACCCAGTACTTC,CASSLAGNIETQYF
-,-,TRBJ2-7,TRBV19,TGTGCCAGTAGTATTCTGTCAGGCTCCGAGCAGTACTTC,CASSILSGSEQYF
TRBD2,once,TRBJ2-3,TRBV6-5,TGTGCCAGCAGTTACGGCGGGGGGGCCCGCACAGATACGCAGTATTTT,CASSYGGGARTDTQYF
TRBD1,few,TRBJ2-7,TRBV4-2,TGTGCCAGCAGCCAAGTGACAGGGGAGTCCTACGAGCAGTACTTC,CASSQVTGESYEQYF
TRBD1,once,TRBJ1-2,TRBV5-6,TGTGCCAGCAGCTTCTCGGGACAGGGACGCTACACCTTC,CASSFSGQGRYTF
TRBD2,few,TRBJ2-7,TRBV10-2,TGCGCCAGCAGCCCTCGACCTCTAGCGGGCGAGCAGTACTTC,CASSPRPLAGEQYF
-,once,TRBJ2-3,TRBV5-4,TGTGCCAACCACCCCCCCGTGGGCCCGCCAGTTACTAGCACAGATACGCAGTATTTT,CANHPPVGPPVTSTDTQYF
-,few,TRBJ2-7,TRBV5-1,TGCGCCAGCAGCTTGGTAGCAGACCCCTACGAGCAGTACTTC,CASSLVADPYEQYF
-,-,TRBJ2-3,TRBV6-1,TGTGCCAGCAGTAGCCACACAGATACGCAGTATTTT,CASSSHTDTQYF
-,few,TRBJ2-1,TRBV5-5,TGTGCCAGCAGCTTTTACGAAGCGAATGAGCAGTTCTTC,CASSFYEANEQFF
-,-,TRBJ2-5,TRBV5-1,TGCGCCAGCAGCGATGGACAGCAAGAGACCCAGTACTTC,CASSDGQQETQYF
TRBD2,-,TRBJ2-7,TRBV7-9,TGTGCCAGCACCTCCGGGGGGGGGACGACCTCCTACGAGCAGTACTTC,CASTSGGGTTSYEQYF
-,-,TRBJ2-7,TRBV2,TGTGCCAGCAGTGATGACCCCAGGGACGAGCAGTACTTC,CASSDDPRDEQYF
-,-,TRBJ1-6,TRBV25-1,TGTGCCAGCGAGACGGCTCAGGGGTTTTCACCCCTCCACTTT,CASETAQGFSPLHF